The clone carrying this T cell receptor (beta chain) was found many times. The data were taken from a study of T cells in Graves' hyperthyroidism and ophthalmopathy. Researchers amplified the TCR beta CDR3 regions from RNA transcripts. Using the HTBI primer set, a first-round RT-PCR was run on the TCR CDR3. TCRdb analysed the multiplex PCR reads with MiXCR anew, one entry per CDR3 protein. The sample records over 650,000 distinct CDR3 sequences, about 15% being singletons. Trimming left V 5 bases short and J 6 bases short, with 10 bases between. Germline assignment: CDR1 SNHLY and CDR2 FYNNEI. The CDR3 runs 12 residues.

Sequenced material: blood. The chain couples TRBV2 to TRBJ1-1; D might be TRBD1 (5 bases). This TCR derives from a man between 18 and 29 years old with Graves' hyperthyroidism. CDR3: CASSIGVAEAFF. Written as DNA, the CDR3 is TGTGCCAGCAGTATAGGGGTCGCTGAAGCTTTCTTT.